This T cell receptor beta chain was found in a study of T cells after yellow fever vaccination. On the study more broadly: SMART-Seq v4 Ultra Low Input prepared libraries from low-cell fractions.

As TCR cDNA was made by 5'RACE template switching, a universal primer site and UMIs were added. TCRdb redid the calling of the 5' RACE reads with MiXCR, one entry per CDR3 protein. The table records hundreds of thousands of distinct CDR3 sequences, roughly 13% of them present only once. Concerning this clonotype itself: Antigen unknown.

Regarding the study as a whole: A small proportion of clonotypes was detected in both the CD4 and CD8 compartments. Booster sampling recovered most clones from primary vaccination (96% CD4, approximately 88% CD8).

There are 14 residues in the CDR3. Germline values: CDR1 SEHNR, CDR2 FQNEAQ (reference sequence). V was clipped by 2 bases and J by 4 bases, with 12 bases between them. The receptor was isolated from a man aged 30-40 years who received the YFV17D yellow fever vaccine. The sample here was PBMCs, taken on the day of the yellow fever booster vaccination. The V and J genes are TRBV7-9 and TRBJ2-7; D call uncertain. CDR3 bases: TGTGCCAGCAGCTTATTTCCCTCTGGTTACGAGCAGTACTTC. This translates into CASSLFPSGYEQYF.